The source of this T cell receptor (beta chain) is a study of response to subunit inactivated influenza vaccine. Notes on the study in general: Few additional T cells are recruited per seasonal influenza vaccination, authors suggested.

CDR1 is MNHEY, CDR2 SVGEGT, per germline. Trimming stripped 7 bases from V and 4 bases from J, with 16 bases between. The CDR3 contains 14 residues. In this sample, this clonotype turned up a few times. Antigen specificity is unknown. TCRdb reprocessed the RT-PCR reads with MiXCR, giving one entry per CDR3 protein. The data hold 600,000 to 700,000 distinct CDR3 sequences, with less than 15% observed a single time. The TCR comes from a man aged 45-60 years who received an inactivated influenza vaccine. The chain recombines TRBV6-2 or TRBV6-3 with TRBJ1-2; D not resolved. This material consisted of PBMCs from blood, taken 14 days before vaccination. The CDR3 nucleotides read TGTGCCAGCATACTAGGACGGATGGGCTATGGCTACACCTTC. As protein: CASILGRMGYGYTF.